The next 21 T cell receptor beta chains were all read from a single sample in a study of T-cell reconstitution after alpha-beta-depleted transplantation in children. Library preparation (for TCRbeta) was performed with unique molecular identifiers. TCRdb passed the PCR reads through MiXCR, listing each CDR3 protein once. The data hold approximately 400,000 distinct CDR3 sequences, with approximately 11% observed a single time. The sample here was PBMCs from the stem cell graft donor, taken from the stem cell graft. Receptors were obtained from a human donor who donated a stem cell graft to a child with acute myeloid leukemia.

This clonotype came up a few times. J is TRBJ2-2 and V is TRBV9; 8 bases agree with TRBD2. Germline-derived CDR1 and CDR2 are SGDLS and YYNGEE. The CDR3 is 17 residues long. V lost 4 bases, J lost 4 bases, and 12 bases stayed unmatched. The CDR3 reads CASSLRGDSFATGELFF. CDR3 in DNA: TGTGCCAGCAGCCTGCGGGGGGATTCTTTCGCCACCGGGGAGCTGTTTTTT.

This clonotype has just a few counts. The CDR3 bases are TGTGCCAGCATAACTAGCGGGTCAGATACGCAGTATTTT. Its protein product is CASITSGSDTQYF. The gene calls are TRBV6-6 and TRBJ2-3; 9 nucleotides match TRBD2. Germline CDR1 is MNHNY and CDR2 is SVGAGI (reference sequence). The CDR3 consists of 13 residues. V shed 7 bases and J 4 bases; nucleotides not matched to a gene: 3.

This rearrangement joins TRBV12-3 or TRBV12-4 to TRBJ2-1; TRBD2 aligns across 8 bases. CDR3 size: 15 residues. The trim removed 5 bases at V and 3 bases at J, leaving 6 bases unmatched. The CDR3: CASSTPGTSYNEQFF. DNA of the CDR3: TGTGCCAGCAGTACTCCCGGGACTAGCTACAATGAGCAGTTCTTC.

This clonotype was found many times. V usage is TRBV20-1 and J usage is TRBJ1-2, with D perhaps TRBD1 (5 bases). V was cut by 6 bases and J by 4 bases, with 12 bases left in between. The germline CDR1 and CDR2 sequences are DFQATT and SNEGSKA (reference sequence). This CDR3 spans 12 amino acids. CDR3 region: CSAWGELYGYTF. CDR3 nucleotides: TGCAGTGCCTGGGGGGAGCTCTATGGCTACACCTTC.

The chain joins TRBV28 to TRBJ2-7; tentatively, D is TRBD1 or TRBD2 (5 bases each). The CDR3 has 16 amino acids. CDR1 is MDHEN, CDR2 SYDVKM, per germline. V lost 6 bases, J lost 0 bases, and 18 bases lay in between. The CDR3 DNA is TGTGCCAGCAGCGACCCCGGGACGGCGAGCTCCTACGAGCAGTACGTC. Amino acids: CASSDPGTASSYEQYV.

The V gene is TRBV11-2, the J gene TRBJ2-6; 8 nucleotides align to TRBD1. This CDR3 region has 21 residues. J lost 4 bases, V lost 5 bases, and 22 bases had no gene match. CDR1 is SGHAT, CDR2 FQNNGV, per germline. CDR3 sequence: CASSIPQEGQGALNGANVLTF. The CDR3 region has the DNA TGTGCCAGCAGCATACCTCAGGAAGGGCAGGGGGCTTTGAACGGGGCCAACGTCCTGACTTTC.

The rearrangement uses TRBV7-2 and TRBJ2-2; no firm D call. Deletions cut 1 base from V and 7 bases from J, with 13 bases between. Germline lookup yields CDR1 SGHTA and CDR2 FQGNSA. The CDR3 covers 15 residues. Here the CDR3 DNA reads TGTGCCAGCAGCTTAGGGGCTAGTCTAGGCGGGGAGCTGTTTTTT. It translates to CASSLGASLGGELFF.

This clonotype was detected ten times or more. V gene TRBV20-1 combines with J gene TRBJ2-1; 7 positions agree with TRBD2. Germline V gene lookup returns CDR1 DFQATT and CDR2 SNEGSKA (reference sequence). Trimming took 6 bases from V and 0 from J; bases not matched to a gene: 8. The CDR3 runs 15 residues. The CDR3 is CSAPGGGSSYNEQFF. The CDR3 nucleotides read TGCAGTGCCCCCGGTGGCGGGAGCTCCTACAATGAGCAGTTCTTC.

The rearrangement uses TRBV20-1 and TRBJ1-2; D possibly corresponds to TRBD1 (5 bases). CDR1 is DFQATT and CDR2 is SNEGSKA in the germline V gene (reference sequence). The CDR3 spans 12 residues. Trimming left V 6 bases short and J 1 base short, with 9 bases between. CDR3: CSARGVNYGYTF. The CDR3 nucleotides are TGCAGTGCCCGGGGGGTTAACTATGGCTACACCTTC.

The J gene is TRBJ1-5, the V gene TRBV20-1; 7 nucleotides align to TRBD1. The V gene end was trimmed by 2 bases and the J gene end by 7 bases; junction bases not matched to a gene: 14. Germline-derived CDR1 and CDR2 are DFQATT and SNEGSKA (reference sequence). The CDR3 contains 16 residues. This CDR3 is CSARPGGGGARQPQHF. In DNA, the CDR3 is TGCAGTGCTAGACCTGGGGGAGGGGGCGCGAGGCAGCCCCAGCATTTT.

This clonotype was counted between two and nine times. The V gene is TRBV29-1, the J gene TRBJ2-3, with 9 bases lining up with TRBD2. CDR1 is SQVTM and CDR2 is ANQGSEA in the germline V gene. The length of the CDR3 is 16 residues. V shed 6 bases, J shed 1 base, and the junction held 11 bases outside the gene matches. CDR3 loop: CSVRGTSLYRTDTQYF. The CDR3 region has the DNA TGCAGCGTCCGCGGGACTAGCCTATATCGCACAGATACGCAGTATTTT.

The sample holds a few counts of this clonotype. The chain joins TRBV6-5 to TRBJ1-4; D gene unclear. The CDR3 consists of 14 residues. Germline CDR1 reads MNHEY; CDR2 reads SVGAGI. The V gene lost 2 bases and the J gene lost 8 bases, with 12 bases spanning the gap. The CDR3 nucleotides are TGTGCCAGCAGTTACCGGGCCCTGGGCGAAAAACTGTTTTTT. Its protein is CASSYRALGEKLFF.

The chain uses TRBV6-1 and TRBJ2-3, with unresolved D. Looked up from germline, CDR1 is MNHNS and CDR2 is SASEGT. The CDR3 runs 14 residues. V shed 4 bases and J shed 1 base, with 9 bases lying between them. The CDR3 coding sequence is TGTGCCAGCAGTGGACAAGTCGGCACAGATACGCAGTATTTT. Protein: CASSGQVGTDTQYF.

This clonotype turned up a few times. The V gene is TRBV20-1, the J gene TRBJ1-1; TRBD1 might be the D (6 bases). This CDR3 region has 16 residues. V was pared by 2 bases and J by 1 base, with 17 bases between. Germline V gene data show CDR1 as DFQATT and CDR2 as SNEGSKA (reference sequence). The DNA for the CDR3 is TGCAGTGCTAGAAATCAATGGGGACAAGAGAACACTGAAGCTTTCTTT. It translates to CSARNQWGQENTEAFF.

The sample holds many counts of this clonotype. The rearrangement joins TRBV20-1 to TRBJ2-5; D might be TRBD1 (5 bases). CDR1 is DFQATT, CDR2 SNEGSKA, per germline (reference sequence). Deletions cut 1 base from V and 5 bases from J, with 17 bases between. This CDR3 is built from 15 residues. CDR3 residues: CSARGGIVGVETQYF. The CDR3 DNA is TGCAGTGCTAGAGGGGGCATTGTTGGAGTCGAGACCCAGTACTTC.

This clonotype has ten or more counts. This chain uses TRBV5-1 with TRBJ2-5; D gene uncertain. Germline V lookup: CDR1 SGHRS, CDR2 YFSETQ. V lost 4 bases, J lost 5 bases, and 15 bases lay in between. The CDR3 is made up of 14 amino acids. CDR3 sequence (DNA): TGCGCCAGCAGCCCGTTGGAGATGGGGGAGACCCAGTACTTC. Protein sequence: CASSPLEMGETQYF. Full variable domain (outside the CDR3, taken from reference TRBV5-1 and TRBJ2-5): KAGVTQTPRYLIKTRGQQVTLSCSPISGHRSVSWYQQTPGQGLQFLFEYFSETQRNKGNFPGRFSGRQFSNSRSEMNVSTLELGDSALYLCASSPLEMGETQYFGPGTRLLVL.

This rearrangement joins TRBV5-8 to TRBJ1-2, with 8 nucleotides matching TRBD1. The CDR3 length is 15 residues. V gave up 3 bases and J gave up 5 bases; unmatched junction bases: 9. Germline CDR1 SGHTS, CDR2 YDEGEE. The CDR3 DNA is TGTGCCAGCAGCTCCAGGGGGCCAGGAGGATATGGCTACACCTTC. Translated, it gives CASSSRGPGGYGYTF.

The V and J genes are TRBV6-1 and TRBJ1-5; 7 bases are shared with TRBD1. This CDR3 region has 15 residues. The trim removed 4 bases at V and 2 bases at J, leaving 5 bases unmatched. Germline V CDR1 and CDR2: MNHNS, SASEGT. For the CDR3, the DNA is TGTGCCAGCAGTGGACTTGGGACAGGCAATCAGCCCCAGCATTTT. Amino acid sequence: CASSGLGTGNQPQHF.

The rearrangement uses TRBV20-1 and TRBJ2-4; TRBD1 might be the D (5 bases). Germline V CDR1 and CDR2: DFQATT, SNEGSKA (reference sequence). V lost 6 bases, J lost 5 bases, and 11 bases lay in between. This CDR3 spans 12 amino acids. The DNA for the CDR3 is TGCAGTGCGAACGGACACCAAAACATTCAGTACTTC. Protein: CSANGHQNIQYF.

The chain recombines TRBV10-3 with TRBJ2-5; a possible D gene is TRBD2 (6 bases). V was cut by 8 bases and J by 4 bases, with 17 bases left in between. This CDR3 has 14 amino acids. Per germline, CDR1 ENHRY and CDR2 SYGVKD. The CDR3, as DNA: TGTGCCATCTCCGGCGGAGGGCCGGGAGAGACCCAGTACTTC. Protein product: CAISGGGPGETQYF.

This chain connects TRBV7-2 to TRBJ2-7; 7 nucleotides line up with TRBD2. The CDR3 covers 16 residues. Germline assignment: CDR1 SGHTA and CDR2 FQGNSA. The V gene end was trimmed by 0 bases and the J gene end by 9 bases; junction bases not matched to a gene: 14. CDR3 in amino acids: CASSLAGGVKKTPQYF. CDR3 sequence (DNA): TGTGCCAGCAGCTTAGCTGGGGGGGTCAAGAAGACCCCGCAGTACTTC.